This T cell receptor (beta chain) came from a study of tumour-infiltrating T cells in Burkitt lymphoma. Overall study context: Productive clonality predicted overall and progression-free survival.

Clones were sequenced by immunoSEQ multiplex PCR, and TCRdb holds only the in-frame ones, with some missing. This sample has several thousand clones; 60% to 75% occur once, and the top ten carry around 42%. This CDR3 contains 14 residues. V dropped 5 bases and J dropped 6; count of bases not matched to a gene: 7. Germline-derived CDR1 and CDR2 are MNHEY and SVGAGI. The V call is TRBV6-5, the J call TRBJ1-5; 7 positions match TRBD1. The receptor was isolated from a human donor with diffuse large B-cell lymphoma. Sample: tumor tissue. CDR3 in amino acids: CASSATGAGQPQHF. As DNA, the CDR3 is TGTGCCAGCAGTGCTACAGGGGCGGGTCAGCCCCAGCATTTT.